This TCR beta chain emerged from a study of identifying expanded T cells in peripheral blood (dated by TCRdb to the late 2010s). For context, the study as a whole: Technical replicates were generated by sequencing separate aliquots of the same genomic DNA pool, with four replicates compared pairwise. Beyond this particular receptor, the publication reports: The authors expected that biological variance in healthy repertoires might rise further over much longer intervals, such as months to years. Both the number of clones called differentially abundant and the false-positive rate were significantly reduced by the beta-binomial model across all healthy-donor time intervals. Across all healthy donors, variance in clone template counts between roughly two-week samples was found to increase significantly with total template count. Approximately 1.2 differentially abundant clones were flagged by the binomial model between technical replicates, whereas about 15 and 18 were flagged over approximately two weeks and four weeks, respectively.

During the collection period, no infections or other immune events were recorded for the healthy donors. To calibrate time-dependent variance in a beta-binomial model of T-cell clone differential abundance, blood repertoires from healthy donors were used as a training cohort. The training cohort comprised roughly ten healthy donors, 3 female and 7 male. The donors were between roughly 25 and 65 years old, with an average age of roughly 40 years. Obtained from a commercial supplier, whole blood was collected from each healthy donor at three time points set around 2 weeks apart. Genomic DNA was extracted from unsorted whole blood for immunosequencing. The CDR3 holds 13 amino acids from the cysteine to the phenylalanine. Of the read, only the CDR3 DNA is kept; its 39 bases are in frame from base 1. CDR1 and CDR2 are read off the germline V gene (reference sequence) as SGHNT and YYREEE. Trimming takes 5 bases from V and 1 base from J, and the germline ends sit 9 bases apart.

TCRbeta CDR3 regions were profiled by bias-controlled multiplex PCR amplification of genomic DNA with the immunoSEQ Assay. The study's own analysis went as follows. To quantify the absolute abundance of each unique TCRbeta CDR3 region, the sequences were collapsed and filtered. Differential abundance was tested with two models: a binomial (Fisher-equivalent) model and a beta-binomial model that adds time-dependent variance fitted from healthy donors. Clones with fewer than 5 combined templates were removed, and a clone was called differentially abundant if the clone's Benjamini-Hochberg FDR was below 0.01. Beta-binomial variance was modeled as a function of total template count across the two samples using the form v = (b*log(k)+a)^2. Held by TCRdb, this immuneACCESS table contains in-frame sequences only and omits some clones. Under half of the omission traces to an unresolved V gene where checked; the cause of the rest is unknown. D and trimming come from the DNA, and the V and J calls and clone size come from that table. The sample data list tens of thousands of clones, and about 89% of these were observed just once. Around 2.8% of the sample is held by the ten biggest clonotypes.

Remarks on this clone: What this receptor recognizes is not known. No much larger clonotype is one base removed from it; base qualities were not supplied.

The receptor comes from a person between 18 and 75 years old in good health. The V and J segments used are TRBV5-4 and TRBJ1-1; the D gene cannot be named for sure. The specimen was blood. The bases are TGTGCCAGCAGACCGCCGGGGAACACTGAAGCTTTCTTT. It translates to CASRPPGNTEAFF.